The 8 T cell receptor beta chains given below trace back to one sample, sequenced in a study of cytomegalovirus exposure and HLA in healthy donors. Assay used: immunoSEQ multiplex PCR; TCRdb lists only in-frame clones, some missing. Found here are some 100,000 clones, around 85% of them singletons; the top ten hold nearly 4.5%. The source material was PBMCs. These receptors all come from a man aged 18-30 years in good health and CMV-seropositive.

The chain recombines TRBV7-8 with TRBJ2-2; 7 nucleotides line up with TRBD1. Germline V gene sequence: CDR1 SGHVS, CDR2 FQNEAQ. Trimming cost V 2 bases and J 0 bases; bases outside gene matches: 3. The CDR3 sequence is 16 residues long. The CDR3 here is CASSLIGTANTGELFF. CDR3 nucleotide sequence: TGTGCCAGCAGCTTAATAGGGACAGCGAACACCGGGGAGCTGTTTTTT.

The chain links TRBV11-2 to TRBJ1-3; a weak D match, TRBD1 (5 bases). With 5 bases removed from V and 0 bases from J, the gap between germline ends came to 14 bases. Germline CDR1 reads SGHAT; CDR2 reads FQNNGV. The CDR3 sequence is 16 residues long. The DNA for the CDR3 is TGTGCCAGCAGCAGCGGGGCCGGGATCTCTGGAAACACCATATATTTT. Protein product: CASSSGAGISGNTIYF. The full variable domain, its missing parts supplied by reference TRBV11-2 and TRBJ1-3, is EAGVAQSPRYKIIEKRQSVAFWCNPISGHATLYWYQQILGQGPKLLIQFQNNGVVDDSQLPKDRFSAERLKGVDSTLKIQPAKLEDSAVYLCASSSGAGISGNTIYFGEGSWLTVV.

The V call is TRBV11-2, the J call TRBJ2-2; D is undetermined. Germline values: CDR1 SGHAT, CDR2 FQNNGV. Trimming pared 5 bases from V and 4 bases from J, leaving 8 bases between. CDR3 size: 13 residues. The CDR3 loop is CASSPLGTGELFF. The CDR3 DNA reads as TGTGCCAGCAGCCCCCTAGGCACCGGGGAGCTGTTTTTT. Supplemented by reference TRBV11-2 and TRBJ2-2, the full variable domain reads EAGVAQSPRYKIIEKRQSVAFWCNPISGHATLYWYQQILGQGPKLLIQFQNNGVVDDSQLPKDRFSAERLKGVDSTLKIQPAKLEDSAVYLCASSPLGTGELFFGEGSRLTVL.

This chain links TRBV4-2 with TRBJ1-2; TRBD1 aligns across 8 bases. Trimming removed 4 bases from V and 1 base from J; junction bases left unmatched: 8. Germline CDR1 and CDR2: LGHNA and YNFKEQ. CDR3 size: 16 residues. CDR3 in amino acids: CASSLSGGQINYGYTF. The CDR3 DNA sequence: TGTGCCAGCAGCCTATCAGGGGGCCAGATTAACTATGGCTACACCTTC.

The chain carries TRBV19 and TRBJ1-4, with unresolved D. Trimming took 5 bases from V and 7 from J, leaving 23 bases between them. Germline assignment: CDR1 LNHDA and CDR2 SQIVND (reference sequence). CDR3 length: 17 amino acids. Here the CDR3 reads CASSHQILAGSSEKLFF. CDR3 sequence (DNA): TGTGCCAGTAGTCATCAGATCCTAGCCGGGTCATCTGAAAAACTGTTTTTT.

CDR3 DNA: TGTGCCAGCAGTCTCCAGGGAAATCTAGCGGGGGGGCCTGGTGAGCAGTACTTC. Residues: CASSLQGNLAGGPGEQYF. The rearrangement uses TRBV28 and TRBJ2-7, with 12 bases matching TRBD2. V shed 5 bases, J shed 7 bases, and the junction held 18 bases outside the gene matches. CDR3 length: 18 residues. CDR1 MDHEN and CDR2 SYDVKM come from the germline V gene.

The CDR3 nucleotides read TGCGCCAGCAGCGTCGAGAGCCGGGACAGAAGAAACACCATATATTTT. Translated, it gives CASSVESRDRRNTIYF. This sequence joins TRBV5-1 and TRBJ1-3, with 7 bases aligning to TRBD1. This CDR3 has 16 residues. J lost 5 bases, V lost 4 bases, and 12 bases had no gene match. Germline CDR1 SGHRS, CDR2 YFSETQ.

This clone has only one observation. V and J are TRBV5-1 and TRBJ2-2; D possibly corresponds to TRBD2 (7 bases). The CDR3 sequence is 17 residues long. V was clipped by 3 bases and J by 2 bases, with 17 bases between them. Looked up from germline, CDR1 is SGHRS and CDR2 is YFSETQ. Written as DNA, the CDR3 is TGCGCCAGCAGCTACTCTCGGGCGGGGGCTAACACCGGGGAGCTGTTTTTT. Translated, it gives CASSYSRAGANTGELFF.